Listed here are 26 T cell receptor beta chains from one sample, sequenced in a study of early T cells in non-severe SARS-CoV-2 infection. A single record per CDR3 protein comes from TCRdb applying MiXCR to the 5' RACE reads. The repertoire includes more than 45,000 distinct CDR3 sequences, less than 15% of them detected once, and about 10% sits in the top ten. The sample comprised whole blood. These receptors all stem from an adult who was a healthcare worker with PCR-confirmed SARS-CoV-2 infection or an uninfected control (not recorded which).

The rearrangement uses TRBV5-1 and TRBJ1-1; D unresolved. CDR3 length: 13 amino acids. With 5 bases removed from V and 1 base from J, the gap between germline ends came to 9 bases. CDR1 is SGHRS and CDR2 is YFSETQ in the germline V gene. The CDR3, as DNA: TGCGCCAGCAGTTTCGGGCAGAACACTGAAGCTTTCTTT. Translating gives CASSFGQNTEAFF.

The chain recombines TRBV7-2 with TRBJ2-5; 7 positions match TRBD2. Trimming removed 5 bases from V and 7 bases from J; junction bases left unmatched: 7. The CDR3 totals 13 residues. CDR1 SGHTA and CDR2 FQGNSA come from the germline V gene. CDR3 in amino acids: CASSLPPGGTQYF. The CDR3, as DNA: TGTGCCAGCAGCCTCCCCCCGGGAGGGACCCAGTACTTC.

The V gene is TRBV29-1, the J gene TRBJ2-3, with TRBD2 as a possible D gene (6 bases). The CDR3 loop spans 16 amino acids. In germline, CDR1 is SQVTM, CDR2 ANQGSEA. The V gene lost 4 bases and the J gene lost 0 bases, with 17 bases spanning the gap. CDR3 sequence (DNA): TGCAGCGTTGTTAGCGGACAATTCTCGAGCACAGATACGCAGTATTTT. Translation: CSVVSGQFSSTDTQYF.

This chain joins TRBV12-5 and TRBJ1-5; D gene unclear. This CDR3 spans 14 amino acids. Germline CDR1 and CDR2: LGHNT and FRNRAP. Trimming took off 6 bases at V and 4 bases at J, with 13 bases between the two ends. CDR3 DNA: TGTGCTAGTGGCCAGAGTCCCTCAAATCAGCCCCAGCATTTT. Its translation is CASGQSPSNQPQHF.

This clonotype showed up many times. V gene TRBV5-4 combines with J gene TRBJ1-1, with D unresolved. Germline V gene sequence: CDR1 SGHNT, CDR2 YYREEE (reference sequence). The CDR3 has 16 amino acids. V shed 7 bases and J shed 5 bases, with 24 bases lying between them. The CDR3 sequence is CASCNAETRSKTEAFF. CDR3 in DNA: TGTGCCAGCTGCAATGCCGAGACGCGAAGCAAGACTGAAGCTTTCTTT.

This clonotype occurred a few times. The chain links TRBV18 to TRBJ2-7, with 7 nucleotides matching TRBD1. V was clipped by 3 bases and J by 3 bases; unmatched bases: 14. Germline V gene data show CDR1 as KGHSH and CDR2 as LQKENI. The CDR3 totals 17 residues. The CDR3 region has the DNA TGTGCCAGCTCACCGTTGGGCGACAGGGATTTCCTCTACGAGCAGTACTTC. It yields the protein CASSPLGDRDFLYEQYF.

This clonotype was seen ten or more times. The CDR3 DNA is TGTGCCAGCAGTGAAAACCCAGAGAACACTGAAGCTTTCTTT. The encoded protein is CASSENPENTEAFF. V usage is TRBV6-1 and J usage is TRBJ1-1; no clear D gene. Trimming removed 2 bases from V and 1 base from J, with 8 bases in between. This CDR3 has 14 residues. The germline V gene has CDR1 MNHNS and CDR2 SASEGT.

This clonotype has just a few counts. This chain joins TRBV2 and TRBJ2-2; TRBD1 matches at 8 bases. Germline V gene data show CDR1 as SNHLY and CDR2 as FYNNEI. V lost 10 bases to trimming and J lost 8 bases; unmatched junction nucleotides: 9. The CDR3 length is 13 residues. CDR3 DNA: TGTGCCATTGGACAGGGATTGTCGGGGGAGCTGTTTTTT. It codes for CAIGQGLSGELFF.

CDR3: CASSRGPPLSPLHF. The CDR3 region has the DNA TGTGCCAGCAGTCGCGGGCCCCCTTTATCACCCCTCCACTTT. V gene TRBV7-9 combines with J gene TRBJ1-6; D is unclear. V shed 6 bases and J shed 10 bases, with 16 bases lying between them. Germline V gene data show CDR1 as SEHNR and CDR2 as FQNEAQ (reference sequence). The length of the CDR3 is 14 residues.

The sample holds many counts of this clonotype. V and J are TRBV28 and TRBJ2-2, with 7 bases that match TRBD1. Trimming took 7 bases from V and 0 from J; bases not matched to a gene: 8. This CDR3 has 16 residues. Germline V gene sequence: CDR1 MDHEN, CDR2 SYDVKM. CDR3 residues: CASTGGDRANTGELFF. CDR3 in DNA: TGTGCCAGCACAGGCGGAGACAGGGCGAACACCGGGGAGCTGTTTTTT.

The chain links TRBV29-1 to TRBJ2-1; 7 bases are a match to TRBD2. CDR1 and CDR2 (germline): SQVTM, ANQGSEA. The CDR3 covers 14 residues. The trim removed 3 bases at V and 0 bases at J, leaving 2 bases unmatched. The CDR3 region has the DNA TGCAGCGTTGATGAGCGGGGCTCCTACAATGAGCAGTTCTTC. This sequence encodes CSVDERGSYNEQFF.

The V and J genes are TRBV14 and TRBJ2-7; no firm D call. CDR3 length equals 15 residues. V lost 5 bases and J 3 bases, leaving 17 bases between the germline ends. CDR1 SGHDN and CDR2 FVKESK come from the germline V gene. In DNA form, the CDR3 reads TGTGCCAGCAGCGACGGGCCTTCACGCCTCTACGAGCAGTACTTC. As protein: CASSDGPSRLYEQYF.

This clonotype was recorded at least ten times. The chain is built from TRBV4-1 and TRBJ1-3, with a tentative D call TRBD1 (6 bases). With 1 base removed from V and 2 bases from J, the gap between germline ends came to 9 bases. Germline CDR1 is MGHRA and CDR2 is YSYEKL. The CDR3 spans 15 residues. CDR3 in DNA: TGCGCCAGCAGCCAAGCAACAGGGACTGGAAACACCATATATTTT. It codes for CASSQATGTGNTIYF.

V is TRBV12-3 or TRBV12-4 and J is TRBJ2-3, with unresolved D. The V end was cut by 7 bases, the J end by 0 bases, with 2 bases between. CDR3 length: 11 amino acids. DNA of the CDR3: TGTGCCAGCACCAGCACAGATACGCAGTATTTT. Amino acid sequence: CASTSTDTQYF.

As to this clonotype: The junction departs from germline at one end; a sequencing error may be responsible. The V gene is TRBV28, the J gene TRBJ1-2; 10 positions match TRBD1. This CDR3 comprises 12 residues. Germline V CDR1 and CDR2: MDHEN, SYDVKM. The DNA for the CDR3 is TGTGTCATAGGCCGGGACAGGGGCTCTTTCGCCTTC. Translated: CVIGRDRGSFAF.

In the case of this clonotype: This clone may be a read error of a much larger clone one base away. This chain joins TRBV27 and TRBJ2-7; possibly TRBD1 or TRBD2 for D (5 bases each). CDR1 is MNHEY and CDR2 is SMNVEV in the germline V gene (reference sequence). This CDR3 comprises 14 residues. The ends were cut back, 4 bases at V and 6 bases at J, with 16 bases in the middle. CDR3: CASSSQGRAGEQYF. The CDR3 DNA sequence: TGTGCCAGCAGTTCCCAGGGCAGGGCGGGCGAGCAGTACTTC.

Many counts were recorded for this clonotype. This sequence joins TRBV12-3 or TRBV12-4 and TRBJ1-3; D is ambiguous. V lost 5 bases, J lost 0 bases, and 17 bases lay in between. CDR3 length equals 17 residues. CDR3 region: CASSRNSRTSSGNTIYF. The CDR3 DNA sequence: TGTGCCAGCAGTCGAAACTCCAGGACCAGCTCTGGAAACACCATATATTTT.

This clonotype appeared a few times. The chain recombines TRBV29-1 with TRBJ1-2, with unresolved D. V was shortened by 0 bases and J by 3 bases, with 8 bases between the two germline ends. Germline V gene sequence: CDR1 SQVTM, CDR2 ANQGSEA. There are 13 residues in the CDR3. The DNA of the CDR3 is TGCAGCGTTGAAGATTGGTCTGACTATGGCTACACCTTC. It codes for CSVEDWSDYGYTF.

This clonotype showed up many times. The rearrangement links TRBV24-1 to TRBJ2-4; a possible D gene is TRBD2 (6 bases). CDR3 length equals 20 residues. Germline V gene lookup returns CDR1 KGHDR and CDR2 SFDVKD. The V end was cut by 4 bases, the J end by 0 bases, with 24 bases between. The CDR3 DNA reads TGTGCCACCAGTGAAGCCGGGACTCCGCCTAAGCGAATAGCCAAAAACATTCAGTACTTC. Its translation: CATSEAGTPPKRIAKNIQYF.

This clonotype was observed many times. The chain combines TRBV25-1 with TRBJ1-2, with D uncertain. V gave up 2 bases and J gave up 7 bases, with 17 bases separating them. CDR1 is MGHDK and CDR2 is SYGVNS in the germline V gene. This CDR3 is built from 15 residues. The CDR3 nucleotides read TGTGCCAGCAGTGAAATAGGGCGAGACCTCGGTGGCTACACCTTC. This sequence encodes CASSEIGRDLGGYTF.

This clonotype was found many times. V gene TRBV5-4 combines with J gene TRBJ1-1; 7 bases line up with TRBD1. CDR1 and CDR2 (germline): SGHNT, YYREEE (reference sequence). The CDR3 is 15 amino acids. With 3 bases clipped from V and 0 bases from J, the junction kept 5 bases outside the gene matches. CDR3 residues: CASSSKGALNTEAFF. The CDR3, as DNA: TGTGCCAGCAGCTCAAAGGGGGCGCTGAACACTGAAGCTTTCTTT. The full variable domain, completed using reference TRBV5-4 and TRBJ1-1, is ETGVTQSPTHLIKTRGQQVTLRCSSQSGHNTVSWYQQALGQGPQFIFQYYREEENGRGNFPPRFSGLQFPNYSSELNVNALELDDSALYLCASSSKGALNTEAFFGQGTRLTVV.

In nucleotides, the CDR3 is TGTGCCAGCAGCTCCCACCGGCTGGGGGTAGAGCAGTTCTTC. Protein sequence: CASSSHRLGVEQFF. V and J are TRBV13 and TRBJ2-1; D might be TRBD1 or TRBD2, each matching 5 bases. Germline-derived CDR1 and CDR2 are PRHDT and FYEKMQ (reference sequence). The CDR3 has 14 residues. V lost 4 bases, J lost 10 bases, and 17 bases lay in between.

Many counts were recorded for this clonotype. This chain links TRBV11-2 with TRBJ2-1, with TRBD2 matching over 7 bases. With V trimmed by 9 bases and J by 0 bases, 8 bases remained unmatched. The CDR3 covers 15 residues. CDR1 is SGHAT, CDR2 FQNNGV, per germline. The CDR3 nucleotides are TGTGCCAGTTCCCCGGGGGGACCCTCCTACAATGAGCAGTTCTTC. Protein product: CASSPGGPSYNEQFF.

This clonotype was seen more than once but under ten times. V gene TRBV4-1 combines with J gene TRBJ1-1; 8 nucleotides match TRBD1. Germline lookup yields CDR1 MGHRA and CDR2 YSYEKL. V was clipped by 4 bases and J by 0 bases; unmatched bases: 4. The CDR3 has 15 amino acids. CDR3 bases: TGCGCCAGCAGCCCGACAGGGGACATGAACACTGAAGCTTTCTTT. Translated, it gives CASSPTGDMNTEAFF.

The chain couples TRBV2 to TRBJ1-6; D not certain. Looked up from germline, CDR1 is SNHLY and CDR2 is FYNNEI. V was shortened by 7 bases and J by 7 bases, with 11 bases between the two germline ends. The CDR3 loop spans 13 amino acids. DNA for the CDR3: TGTGCCAGCAATGGACGCCGAAATTCACCCCTCCACTTT. Translating it yields CASNGRRNSPLHF.

The table lists this clonotype with a few counts. The rearrangement uses TRBV7-2 and TRBJ2-4; 7 bases line up with TRBD1. Germline V CDR1 and CDR2: SGHTA, FQGNSA. Trimming cost V 3 bases and J 0 bases; bases outside gene matches: 17. This CDR3 has 20 amino acids. The CDR3 bases are TGTGCCAGCAGCTTCACTGAATTGGACAGGATCGACCTAGCCAAAAACATTCAGTACTTC. This translates into CASSFTELDRIDLAKNIQYF.